The 6 T cell receptor beta chains presented below share a single source sample, sequenced in a study of blood T cell repertoires in COVID-19. The method was immunoSEQ multiplex PCR; TCRdb's version includes in-frame clones alone and lacks a portion of them. The table lists 100,000 or so clones, roughly 85% of them singletons, with approximately 2.4% in the top ten. Input material: PBMCs or T cells enriched from blood (not recorded which). These receptors originate from a woman in her forties or fifties who had recovered from COVID-19.

The rearrangement joins TRBV18 to TRBJ2-5; D is uncertain. Per germline, CDR1 KGHSH and CDR2 LQKENI. Trimming stripped 3 bases from V and 5 bases from J, with 7 bases between. The CDR3 sequence is 12 residues long. The CDR3 nucleotides are TGTGCCAGCTCACCCTCCGGGGAGACCCAGTACTTC. Protein: CASSPSGETQYF.

This chain joins TRBV4-1 and TRBJ1-2, with a possible D match to TRBD1 (5 bases). The length of the CDR3 is 15 residues. Trimming removed 4 bases from V and 0 bases from J, with 12 bases in between. Per germline, CDR1 MGHRA and CDR2 YSYEKL. CDR3 sequence reads: CASSPLGGANYGYTF. CDR3 in DNA: TGCGCCAGCAGCCCCCTCGGGGGAGCTAACTATGGCTACACCTTC.

The rearrangement uses TRBV4-1 and TRBJ2-3; D is possibly TRBD2 (6 bases). Trimming cost V 3 bases and J 5 bases, with 18 bases left between them. The germline V gene has CDR1 MGHRA and CDR2 YSYEKL. The CDR3 consists of 16 residues. CDR3 region: CASSQPRLGKKDTQYF. The CDR3 DNA sequence: TGCGCCAGCAGCCAGCCCCGACTAGGGAAAAAAGATACGCAGTATTTT.

The chain is built from TRBV10-1 and TRBJ2-3; 11 bases line up with TRBD2. CDR3 size: 14 residues. V trimming: 5 bases; J trimming: 6 bases; junction bases outside the gene matches: 4. Germline V gene lookup returns CDR1 WNHNN and CDR2 SYGVQD (reference sequence). The DNA of the CDR3 is TGCGCCAGCAGTTTAGCGGGAGGGCCCGATACGCAGTATTTT. Protein: CASSLAGGPDTQYF.

The CDR3 spells CASRLAGEPTDTQYF. The CDR3 coding sequence is TGTGCCAGTCGACTAGCGGGCGAACCCACAGATACGCAGTATTTT. This sequence joins TRBV19 and TRBJ2-3; 10 bases map to TRBD2. Germline V gives CDR1 LNHDA, CDR2 SQIVND (reference sequence). This CDR3 region has 15 residues. V lost 8 bases to trimming and J lost 2 bases; unmatched junction nucleotides: 7. The full variable domain, with the rest looked up from reference TRBV19 and TRBJ2-3, is DGGITQSPKYLFRKEGQNVTLSCEQNLNHDAMYWYRQDPGQGLRLIYYSQIVNDFQKGDIAEGYSVSREKKESFPLTVTSAQKNPTAFYLCASRLAGEPTDTQYFGPGTRLTVL.

The CDR3 DNA sequence: TGTGCCAGTAGCCGGGACACCTTGAACCCCTTCCGGGGAGGCTACACCTTC. It translates to CASSRDTLNPFRGGYTF. This chain links TRBV19 with TRBJ1-2; D may be TRBD1 (6 bases). The CDR3 sequence is 17 residues long. The germline V gene encodes CDR1 LNHDA and CDR2 SQIVND (reference sequence). V was pared by 6 bases and J by 8 bases, with 28 bases between. Complete variable domain (other parts from reference TRBV19 and TRBJ1-2): DGGITQSPKYLFRKEGQNVTLSCEQNLNHDAMYWYRQDPGQGLRLIYYSQIVNDFQKGDIAEGYSVSREKKESFPLTVTSAQKNPTAFYLCASSRDTLNPFRGGYTFGSGTRLTVV.